This TCR beta chain emerged from a study of monozygotic twins with inflammatory bowel disease. Findings of the study overall: IBD patients showed reduced TCRbeta diversity (inverse Simpson) versus healthy co-twins.

Germline loops: CDR1 SGHNT, CDR2 YENEEA. The CDR3 consists of 15 residues. For this clonotype: Its antigen is still unknown.

Using TCRalpha and TCRbeta cDNA, the researchers carried out two nested PCRs that lasted approximately 16 and 10 cycles. Reanalyzing the 5' RACE reads, TCRdb keeps one entry per CDR3 protein, without DNA. The listing contains nearly 450,000 distinct CDR3 sequences. Blood (approximately 2.7 ml) was collected from every donor individually. This chain uses TRBV11-3 with TRBJ2-3; the D call of TRBD2 rests on TCRdb alone, since no DNA is present to check it. Sequencing was done on a sample of blood. The origin of this receptor is a human donor with ulcerative colitis or Crohn's disease, or a healthy co-twin of an affected twin (not recorded which). CDR3 protein: CASSSMTSGTDTQYF.